This T cell receptor beta chain was sequenced during a study of chemoradiotherapy in HPV16-positive cancers (dated by TCRdb to the early 2020s). Study-wide context: Candidate HPV-specific T-cell clones and common TCR motifs were defined through functional T-cell assays on cells from a couple of HPV16-positive patients. The candidate HPV-specific TCRs and motifs were subsequently tracked in TCR repertoires obtained from some 90 patients with HPV-related cancers. The study asked whether T-cell immunity to the HPV oncoproteins E6 and E7 changes during chemoradiotherapy and whether this immunity affects survival.

The paper's findings and limits, for the study overall: Improved recurrence-free survival in HPV16-positive patients was associated with expansion of HPV-responsive T cells during chemoradiotherapy. The functional definition of HPV-specific T cells was derived from only two HPV16-positive patients, and the survival association was reported for HPV16-positive patients. Expansion of candidate HPV-specific clones and E7-related TCR motifs was observed in the tumor microenvironment during treatment, whereas no such expansion was observed for non-HPV-specific T cells.

Preparation of the library involved the immunoSEQ multiplex PCR assay. TCRdb mirrors the immuneACCESS table, restricted to in-frame sequences. Some clones are absent from its copies; in checked studies, under half trace to an unresolved V gene, and the reason for the others is unknown. The sample table contains about 11,000 clones; only one count was recorded for 75% of them. The biggest ten clones account for more than 6.5% of the sample. Taken from the germline V gene (reference sequence), the CDR1 and CDR2 loops are GTSNPN and SVGIG. Relative to germline, V is 1 base shorter and J is 6 bases shorter, with 10 bases between their ends. CDR3 length: 13 amino acids, cysteine to phenylalanine. The retained sequence is limited to the CDR3, 39 bases, with the frame set at the first base. With respect to this clone: Its antigen target is currently unknown. The input lacks base qualities; no much larger clone sits a single base away.

Repertoires were sampled multiple times during chemoradiotherapy, which allowed clonal expansion in the tumor microenvironment to be followed. The sequence was collected from a human donor with HPV-associated anogenital cancer. The sample was taken from a patient who underwent chemoradiotherapy. In this chain, TRBV30 is recombined with TRBJ1-5; the best D guess is TRBD1, with 5 bases matching. The bases are TGTGCCTGGAGTGCAGGGTTAGTTCAGCCCCAGCATTTT. Its coded protein is CAWSAGLVQPQHF.